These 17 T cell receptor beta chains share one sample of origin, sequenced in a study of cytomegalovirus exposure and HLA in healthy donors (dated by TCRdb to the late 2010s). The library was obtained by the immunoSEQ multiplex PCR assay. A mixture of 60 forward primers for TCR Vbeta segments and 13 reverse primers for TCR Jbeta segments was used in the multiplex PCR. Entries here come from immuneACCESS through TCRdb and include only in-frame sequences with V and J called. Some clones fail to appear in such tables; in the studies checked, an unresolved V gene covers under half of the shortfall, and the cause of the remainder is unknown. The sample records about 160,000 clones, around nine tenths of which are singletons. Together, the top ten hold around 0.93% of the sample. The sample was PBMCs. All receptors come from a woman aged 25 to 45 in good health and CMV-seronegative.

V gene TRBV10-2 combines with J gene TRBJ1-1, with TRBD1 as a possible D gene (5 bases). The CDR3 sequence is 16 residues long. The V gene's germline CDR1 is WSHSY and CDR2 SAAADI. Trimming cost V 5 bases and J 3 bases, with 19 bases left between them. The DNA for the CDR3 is TGCGCCAGCAGTAGGCCACCTCGGGGGGTCGACACTGAAGCTTTCTTT. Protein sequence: CASSRPPRGVDTEAFF.

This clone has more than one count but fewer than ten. The CDR3 DNA is TGCGGACACCGCGGGAGTGGTGATGAGCAGTTCTTC. Its translation: CGHRGSGDEQFF. The V and J genes are TRBV29-1 and TRBJ2-1; 7 bases are shared with TRBD2. The CDR3 length is 12 residues. Germline V CDR1 and CDR2: SQVTM, ANQGSEA.

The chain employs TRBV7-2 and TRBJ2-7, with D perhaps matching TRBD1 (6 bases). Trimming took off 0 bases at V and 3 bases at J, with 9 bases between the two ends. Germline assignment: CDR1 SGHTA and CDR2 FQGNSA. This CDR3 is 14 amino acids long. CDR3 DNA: TGTGCCAGCAGCTTAGCAGGGACAAGCTACGAGCAGTACTTC. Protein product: CASSLAGTSYEQYF.

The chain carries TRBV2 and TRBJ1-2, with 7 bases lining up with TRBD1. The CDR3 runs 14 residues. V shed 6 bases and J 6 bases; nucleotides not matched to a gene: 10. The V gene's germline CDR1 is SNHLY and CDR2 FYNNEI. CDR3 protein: CASSLQGLTHGYTF. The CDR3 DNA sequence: TGTGCCAGCAGCCTACAGGGGTTGACCCATGGCTACACCTTC.

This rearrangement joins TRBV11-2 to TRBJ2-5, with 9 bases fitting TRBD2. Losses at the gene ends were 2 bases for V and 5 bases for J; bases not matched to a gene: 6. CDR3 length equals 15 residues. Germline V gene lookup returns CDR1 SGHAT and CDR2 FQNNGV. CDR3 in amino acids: CASSLWAGGPETQYF. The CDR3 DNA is TGTGCCAGCAGCTTATGGGCGGGGGGGCCTGAGACCCAGTACTTC.

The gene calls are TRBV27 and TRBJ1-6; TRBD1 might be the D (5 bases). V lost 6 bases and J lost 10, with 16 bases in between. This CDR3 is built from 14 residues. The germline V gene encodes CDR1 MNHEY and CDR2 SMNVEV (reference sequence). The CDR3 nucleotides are TGTGCCAGCAGCTATCGGGGGATAAGATCACCCCTCCACTTT. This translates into CASSYRGIRSPLHF.

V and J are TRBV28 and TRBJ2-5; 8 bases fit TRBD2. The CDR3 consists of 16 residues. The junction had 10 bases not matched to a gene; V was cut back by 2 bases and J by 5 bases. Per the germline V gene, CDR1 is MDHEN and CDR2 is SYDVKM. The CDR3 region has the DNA TGTGCCAGCAGTTTACTAGCGGGCGGTCGGGTTGAGACCCAGTACTTC. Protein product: CASSLLAGGRVETQYF. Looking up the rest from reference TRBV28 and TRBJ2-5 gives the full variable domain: DVKVTQSSRYLVKRTGEKVFLECVQDMDHENMFWYRQDPGLGLRLIYFSYDVKMKEKGDIPEGYSVSREKKERFSLILESASTNQTSMYLCASSLLAGGRVETQYFGPGTRLLVL.

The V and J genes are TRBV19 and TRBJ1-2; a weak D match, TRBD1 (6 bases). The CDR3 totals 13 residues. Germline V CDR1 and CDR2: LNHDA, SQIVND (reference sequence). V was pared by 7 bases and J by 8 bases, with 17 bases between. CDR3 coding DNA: TGTGCCAGTACCCCCCGGGGGGCCGGAGGCTACACCTTC. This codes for CASTPRGAGGYTF.

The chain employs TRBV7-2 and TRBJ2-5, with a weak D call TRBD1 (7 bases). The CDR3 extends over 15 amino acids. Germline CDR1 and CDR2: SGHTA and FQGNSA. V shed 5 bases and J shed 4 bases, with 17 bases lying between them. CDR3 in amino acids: CASSAGRGVSETQYF. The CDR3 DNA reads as TGTGCCAGCAGCGCGGGCAGGGGGGTTTCAGAGACCCAGTACTTC.

The CDR3 DNA follows: TGTGCCAGCACCACCTTGAGCGGGGGGAACTCCTACGAGCAGTACTTC. Translating gives CASTTLSGGNSYEQYF. The chain combines TRBV27 with TRBJ2-7, with TRBD2 matching over 9 bases. The CDR3 runs 16 residues. With 7 bases clipped from V and 0 bases from J, the junction kept 10 bases outside the gene matches. The germline V gene has CDR1 MNHEY and CDR2 SMNVEV (reference sequence).

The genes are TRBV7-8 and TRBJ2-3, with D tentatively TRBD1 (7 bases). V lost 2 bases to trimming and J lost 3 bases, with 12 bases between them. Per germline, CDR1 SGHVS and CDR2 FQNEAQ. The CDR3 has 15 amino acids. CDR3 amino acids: CASSLQPGGTDTQYF. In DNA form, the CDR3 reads TGTGCCAGCAGCTTACAGCCAGGGGGGACAGATACGCAGTATTTT.

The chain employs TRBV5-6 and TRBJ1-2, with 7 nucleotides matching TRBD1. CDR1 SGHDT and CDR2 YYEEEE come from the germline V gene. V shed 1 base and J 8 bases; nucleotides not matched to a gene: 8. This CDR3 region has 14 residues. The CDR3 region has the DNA TGTGCCAGCAGCTTGACCAGACAGGGTGAGGGCTACACCTTC. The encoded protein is CASSLTRQGEGYTF.

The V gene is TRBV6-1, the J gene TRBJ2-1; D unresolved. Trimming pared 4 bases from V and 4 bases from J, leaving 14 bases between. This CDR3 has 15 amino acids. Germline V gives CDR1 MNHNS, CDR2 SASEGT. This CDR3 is CASSVRHVPYNEQFF. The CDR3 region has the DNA TGTGCCAGCAGTGTGCGGCACGTGCCTTACAATGAGCAGTTCTTC.

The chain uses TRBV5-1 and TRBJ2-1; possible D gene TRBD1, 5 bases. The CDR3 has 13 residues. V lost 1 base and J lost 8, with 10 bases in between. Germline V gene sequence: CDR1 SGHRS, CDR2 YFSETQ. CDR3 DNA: TGCGCCAGCAGCTTGTTTATAGGGGATGAGCAGTTCTTC. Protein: CASSLFIGDEQFF. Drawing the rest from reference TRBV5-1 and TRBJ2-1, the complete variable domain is KAGVTQTPRYLIKTRGQQVTLSCSPISGHRSVSWYQQTPGQGLQFLFEYFSETQRNKGNFPGRFSGRQFSNSRSEMNVSTLELGDSALYLCASSLFIGDEQFFGPGTRLTVL.

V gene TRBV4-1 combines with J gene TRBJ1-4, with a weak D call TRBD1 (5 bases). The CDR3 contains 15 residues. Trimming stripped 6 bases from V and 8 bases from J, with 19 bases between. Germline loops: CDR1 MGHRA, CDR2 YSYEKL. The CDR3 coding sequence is TGCGCCAGCAGTCGCGACCTGGTCAGGGAAGAAAAACTGTTTTTT. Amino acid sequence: CASSRDLVREEKLFF.

The CDR3 region has the DNA TGTGCCAGCAGCCCAGAGGCGTATGGCTACACCTTC. This encodes CASSPEAYGYTF. This chain links TRBV7-9 with TRBJ1-2, with D uncertain. Between the trimmed V and J ends, which lost 5 bases and 5 bases, there was a span of 9 bases. CDR1 is SEHNR, CDR2 FQNEAQ, per germline (reference sequence). The CDR3 runs 12 residues.

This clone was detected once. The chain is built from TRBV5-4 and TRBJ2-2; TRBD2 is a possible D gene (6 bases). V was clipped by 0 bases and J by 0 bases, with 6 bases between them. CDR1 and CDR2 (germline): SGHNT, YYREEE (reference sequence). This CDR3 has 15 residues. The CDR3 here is CASSLGLANTGELFF. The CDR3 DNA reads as TGTGCCAGCAGCTTGGGACTAGCGAACACCGGGGAGCTGTTTTTT.